This T cell receptor (beta chain) was captured in a study of blood T cell repertoires in COVID-19 (dated by TCRdb to the early 2020s). Looking at the study overall: Samples from collaborators originated in the United States, Italy and Spain and spanned both the acute and convalescent phases of COVID-19. The material from the prospective study consisted of cDNA or gDNA derived from T cells, B-cell-depleted T cells, or PBMCs. Subjects who had been exposed to COVID-19, were actively infected with it, or had recovered from it provided the deeply sampled blood TCRbeta repertoires that made up the dataset. A freely available public database, intended as a resource for researchers studying the immune response to SARS-CoV-2, is where the repertoires were released. The samples were drawn from the first 160 participants of the ongoing ImmuneRACE study and from 950 to 1,500 subjects provided by 6 global collaborators. Sample metadata almost always included a de-identified subject ID, COVID-19 status, age in years and sex. Where available, HLA class I and class II types were taken from metadata supplied by the sample provider and were not determined by assay-based typing.

Broader findings and caveats from the paper: Clinical and demographic metadata were provided uncurated, with the amount varying by source and participant.

Concerning this clone: Its antigen is unknown. No qualities accompany the bases; no much larger clone lies one base away.

TCRbeta CDR3 regions were amplified from genomic DNA using the immunoSEQ Assay, a bias-controlled multiplex PCR. As for the original processing: The number of nucleated cells in each sample was estimated from the amplification of reference gene primers within the assay. Sequence reads were collapsed and filtered to measure the absolute abundance of every unique TCRbeta CDR3 rearrangement. For each sample, productive Simpson clonality was calculated as the square root of Simpson's diversity index over productive rearrangements. Imported from immuneACCESS, the table was reduced by TCRdb to in-frame sequences with V and J called. These copies leave out some clones; in studies compared against another copy, an unresolved V gene accounts for under half, and the cause of the remainder is not known. V and J calls plus clone size are reproduced from that table; the DNA served to infer D and trimming. The sample includes roughly 59,000 clones, with roughly 80% observed a single time. Of the sample, 10% to 15% falls within the top ten clones.

Whole blood was collected in K2EDTA tubes by collaborating institutions according to the institutions' own protocols. For TCRbeta analysis, collaborator samples were shipped as frozen whole blood, as isolated PBMCs, or as DNA extracted from either sample type. The CDR3 sequence holds 13 residues, the cysteine and phenylalanine included. The DNA shown is the 39-base CDR3, in frame from base 1. Taken from the germline V gene, the CDR1 and CDR2 loops are KGHSY and FQNENV. V is shortened by 1 base, J by 8 bases, and the region joining them spans 11 bases. The sample comprised peripheral blood. This clonotype originated in a man at least 80 years old with acute or convalescent COVID-19. The rearrangement joined TRBV16 to TRBJ1-1, with the D segment identity uncertain. CDR3 reads: CASSQYVATEAFF. The DNA sequence is TGTGCCAGCAGCCAATACGTAGCTACAGAAGCTTTCTTT.